The source of this T cell receptor (beta chain) is a study of neurological immune-mediated disorders (dated by TCRdb to the late 2010s). About the full investigation: Peripheral blood TCR-beta repertoires from patients with HTLV-I-associated myelopathy (HAM/TSP), patients with multiple sclerosis, and healthy controls were compared in the study using UMI-based sequencing. Longitudinal samples, technical triplicates and paired sorted CD4+ and CD8+ T-cell subsets, alongside PBMC samples, were included among the approximately 110 TCR-beta libraries. The cohort comprised approximately 67 subjects: around 15 HAM/TSP patients, 34 multiple sclerosis patients and 20 healthy controls. Summary of the overall study and its limitations: Expanded clones from different subjects shared no identical CDR3 amino acid sequences, which suggests that TCR-beta repertoires were private in all groups. TCR clonal expansion was highest in HAM/TSP patients and lowest in MS patients, with MS patients falling below even healthy controls.

V loses 7 bases, J loses 4 bases, and the germline ends lie 16 bases apart. From a lookup of the germline V gene (reference sequence), CDR1 and CDR2 are DFQATT and SNEGSKA. Including the terminal cysteine and phenylalanine, the CDR3 comprises 13 residues. The CDR3 DNA has 39 bases and is translated from base 1. This clonotype was counted a few times. The antigen it binds to is not known. No base qualities exist here, and no much larger clone lies one base off it. cDNA was synthesized by template-switch 5'RACE using a primer with a 10-nucleotide random unique molecular identifier that tagged each TCR transcript. Each sequencing run produced over 170 million TCR-beta sequences covering 15-18 subjects. The RNeasy kit was used for extraction of total RNA. Using the KAPA Real-time Library Amplification kit, TCR-beta VDJ regions were amplified with primers for the TCR constant region and the 5'RACE anchor. Sample indexes and Illumina adaptors were added in a first PCR, and a second PCR then increased library yield. After Ampure bead purification, the TCR product of roughly 650 bp was size-selected on a 2% E-gel SizeSelection system. Before pooling, library quality was checked on a Bioanalyzer, concentration was measured with Qubit, and libraries were quantified with the Kapa Library Quantification kit. Libraries were sequenced paired-end 2 x 150 bp on an Illumina HiSeq 2500. To increase sequence diversity, about 23-30% phiX was spiked into each library pool. The published analysis was carried out like this. The UMI-based MiGEC pipeline processed quality-filtered reads and removed over 80% of raw TCR sequences during error correction. VDJ genes were aligned to IMGT germline references, and clonotypes were defined by unique CDR3 amino acid sequence plus V-J genes. Clonal expansion, Shannon diversity and CDR3 relatedness were evaluated with VDJtools (CalcPairwiseDistances, ClusterSamples), while phylogenetic trees were built in CLCbio workbench. A clone was classed as expanded if it had 8 or more unique UMIs, a cutoff based on coefficient-of-variation modelling across technical triplicates. Through fastp at Q25 and MiXCR, TCRdb rebuilt clones from the public reads, retaining in-frame beta chains. Each CDR3 protein gets just one entry, which takes the most common genes and DNA from the rows behind it. In this record, the V and J calls reflect TCRdb's handling and not the investigators' own analysis. This sample comprises approximately 77,000 distinct CDR3 sequences, 9.4% of them detected only once. 1.7% of the sample is in the top ten clones.

The healthy controls were volunteers from blood banks in Maryland, USA. Unsorted PBMC libraries were generated from 2 million PBMCs stored in RNAlater at -80 °C until RNA extraction. Peripheral blood underwent Ficoll-Hypaque density gradient centrifugation to isolate PBMCs, which were then cryopreserved in liquid nitrogen. The chain links TRBV20-1 with TRBJ1-1, with the D gene uncertain. Sequenced material: PBMCs. The sequence was obtained from a man aged 45 to 65 in good health. Here is the DNA: TGCAGTGGGGAAGGAGTGGGTTTCACTGAAGCTTTCTTT. It specifies CSGEGVGFTEAFF.